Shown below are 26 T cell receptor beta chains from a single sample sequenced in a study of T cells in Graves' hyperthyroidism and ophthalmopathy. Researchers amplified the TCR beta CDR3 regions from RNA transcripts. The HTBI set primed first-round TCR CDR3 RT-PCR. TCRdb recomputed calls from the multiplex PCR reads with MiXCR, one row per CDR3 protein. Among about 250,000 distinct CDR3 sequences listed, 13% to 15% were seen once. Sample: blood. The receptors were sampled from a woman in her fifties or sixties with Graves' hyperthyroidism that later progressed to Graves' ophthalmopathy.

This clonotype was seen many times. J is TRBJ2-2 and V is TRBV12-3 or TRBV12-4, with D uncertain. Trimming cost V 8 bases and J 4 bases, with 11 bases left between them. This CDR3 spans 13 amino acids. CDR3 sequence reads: CASGPRTTGELFF. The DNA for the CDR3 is TGTGCCAGCGGTCCGCGGACCACCGGGGAGCTGTTTTTT.

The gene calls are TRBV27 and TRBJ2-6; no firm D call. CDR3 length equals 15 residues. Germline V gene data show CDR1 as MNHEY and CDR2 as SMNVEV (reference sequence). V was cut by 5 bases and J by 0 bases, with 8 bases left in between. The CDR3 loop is CASSHYSSGANVLTF. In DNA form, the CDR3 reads TGTGCCAGCAGTCACTACAGCTCTGGGGCCAACGTCCTGACTTTC.

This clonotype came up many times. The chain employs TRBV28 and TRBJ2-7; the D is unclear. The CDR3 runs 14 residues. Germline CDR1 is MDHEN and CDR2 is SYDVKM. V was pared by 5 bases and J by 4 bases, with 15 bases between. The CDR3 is CASSPPTRPYEQYF. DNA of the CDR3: TGTGCCAGCAGTCCACCGACACGACCTTACGAGCAGTACTTC.

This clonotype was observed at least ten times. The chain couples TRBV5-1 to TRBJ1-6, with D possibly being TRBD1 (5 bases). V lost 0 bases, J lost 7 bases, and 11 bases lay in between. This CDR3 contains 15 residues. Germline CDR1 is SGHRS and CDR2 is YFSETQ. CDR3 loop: CASSLEQVGNSPLHF. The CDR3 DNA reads TGCGCCAGCAGCTTGGAACAGGTGGGGAATTCACCCCTCCACTTT. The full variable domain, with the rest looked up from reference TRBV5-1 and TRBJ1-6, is KAGVTQTPRYLIKTRGQQVTLSCSPISGHRSVSWYQQTPGQGLQFLFEYFSETQRNKGNFPGRFSGRQFSNSRSEMNVSTLELGDSALYLCASSLEQVGNSPLHFGNGTRLTVT.

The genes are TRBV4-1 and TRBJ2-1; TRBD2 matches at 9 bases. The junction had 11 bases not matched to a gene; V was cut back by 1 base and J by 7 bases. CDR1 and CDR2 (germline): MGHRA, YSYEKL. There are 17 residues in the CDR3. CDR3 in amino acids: CASSQGGAGGPGNEQFF. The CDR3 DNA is TGCGCCAGCAGCCAAGGAGGCGCGGGAGGGCCTGGAAATGAGCAGTTCTTC.

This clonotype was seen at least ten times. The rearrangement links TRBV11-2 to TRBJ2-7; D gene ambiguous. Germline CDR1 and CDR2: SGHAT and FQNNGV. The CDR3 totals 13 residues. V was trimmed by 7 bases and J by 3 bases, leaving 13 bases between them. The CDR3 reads CASTSRNGYEQYF. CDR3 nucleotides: TGTGCCAGCACCTCCCGGAACGGCTACGAGCAGTACTTC. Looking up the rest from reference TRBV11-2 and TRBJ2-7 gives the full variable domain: EAGVAQSPRYKIIEKRQSVAFWCNPISGHATLYWYQQILGQGPKLLIQFQNNGVVDDSQLPKDRFSAERLKGVDSTLKIQPAKLEDSAVYLCASTSRNGYEQYFGPGTRLTVT.

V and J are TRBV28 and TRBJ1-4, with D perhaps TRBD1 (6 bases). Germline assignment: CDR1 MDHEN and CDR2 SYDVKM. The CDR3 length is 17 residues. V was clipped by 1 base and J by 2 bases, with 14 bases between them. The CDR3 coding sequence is TGTGCCAGCAGTTTATTTGATAGGGGGGGGACTAATGAAAAACTGTTTTTT. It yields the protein CASSLFDRGGTNEKLFF. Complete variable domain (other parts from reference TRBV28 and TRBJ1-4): DVKVTQSSRYLVKRTGEKVFLECVQDMDHENMFWYRQDPGLGLRLIYFSYDVKMKEKGDIPEGYSVSREKKERFSLILESASTNQTSMYLCASSLFDRGGTNEKLFFGSGTQLSVL.

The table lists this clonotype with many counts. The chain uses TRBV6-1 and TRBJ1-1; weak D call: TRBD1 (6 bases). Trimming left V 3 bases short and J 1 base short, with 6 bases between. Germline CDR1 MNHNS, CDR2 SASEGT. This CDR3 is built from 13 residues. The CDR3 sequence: CASSETGNTEAFF. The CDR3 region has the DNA TGTGCCAGCAGTGAGACAGGGAACACTGAAGCTTTCTTT.

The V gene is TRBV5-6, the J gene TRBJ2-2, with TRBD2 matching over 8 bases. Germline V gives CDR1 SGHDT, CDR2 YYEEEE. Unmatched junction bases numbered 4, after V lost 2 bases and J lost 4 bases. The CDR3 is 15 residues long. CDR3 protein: CASSFLSGTTGELFF. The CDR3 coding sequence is TGTGCCAGCAGCTTCCTTAGCGGGACCACCGGGGAGCTGTTTTTT. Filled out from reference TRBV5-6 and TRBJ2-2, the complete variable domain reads DAGVTQSPTHLIKTRGQQVTLRCSPKSGHDTVSWYQQALGQGPQFIFQYYEEEERQRGNFPDRFSGHQFPNYSSELNVNALLLGDSALYLCASSFLSGTTGELFFGEGSRLTVL.

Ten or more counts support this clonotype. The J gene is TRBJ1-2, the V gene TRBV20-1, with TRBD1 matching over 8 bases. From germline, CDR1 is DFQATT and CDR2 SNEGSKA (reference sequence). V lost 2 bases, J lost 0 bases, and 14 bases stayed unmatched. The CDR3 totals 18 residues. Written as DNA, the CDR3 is TGCAGTGCTAGACTCCCTTTAAAGGACAGGGACTCTAACTATGGCTACACCTTC. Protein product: CSARLPLKDRDSNYGYTF.

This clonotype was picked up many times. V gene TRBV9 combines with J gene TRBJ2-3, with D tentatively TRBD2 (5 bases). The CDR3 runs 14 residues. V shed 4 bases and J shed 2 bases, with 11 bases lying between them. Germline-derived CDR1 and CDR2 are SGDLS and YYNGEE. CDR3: CASSTVDFTDTQYF. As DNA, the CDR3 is TGTGCCAGCAGCACCGTGGACTTCACAGATACGCAGTATTTT.

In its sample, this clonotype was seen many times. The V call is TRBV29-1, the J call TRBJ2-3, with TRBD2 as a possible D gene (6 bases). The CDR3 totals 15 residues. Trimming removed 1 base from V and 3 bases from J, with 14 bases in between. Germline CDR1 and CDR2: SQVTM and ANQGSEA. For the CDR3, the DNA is TGCAGCGTTGAAGGAACCGGGACTGGGACAGATACGCAGTATTTT. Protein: CSVEGTGTGTDTQYF.

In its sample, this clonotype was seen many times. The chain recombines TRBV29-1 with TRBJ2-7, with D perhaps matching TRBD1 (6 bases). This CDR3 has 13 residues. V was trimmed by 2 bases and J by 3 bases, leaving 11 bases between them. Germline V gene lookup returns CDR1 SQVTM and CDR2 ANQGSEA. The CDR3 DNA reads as TGCAGCGTTGAATTGGACAGCAACTACGAGCAGTACTTC. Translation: CSVELDSNYEQYF.

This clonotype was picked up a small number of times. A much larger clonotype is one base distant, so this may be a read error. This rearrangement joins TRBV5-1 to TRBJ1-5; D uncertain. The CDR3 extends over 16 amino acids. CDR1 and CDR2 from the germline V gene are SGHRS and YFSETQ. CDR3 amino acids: CANSLDGLERDQPQHF. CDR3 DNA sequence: TGCGCCAACAGCTTGGACGGGTTGGAGCGGGATCAGCCCCAGCATTTT. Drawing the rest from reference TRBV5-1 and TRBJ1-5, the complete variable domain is KAGVTQTPRYLIKTRGQQVTLSCSPISGHRSVSWYQQTPGQGLQFLFEYFSETQRNKGNFPGRFSGRQFSNSRSEMNVSTLELGDSALYLCANSLDGLERDQPQHFGDGTRLSIL.

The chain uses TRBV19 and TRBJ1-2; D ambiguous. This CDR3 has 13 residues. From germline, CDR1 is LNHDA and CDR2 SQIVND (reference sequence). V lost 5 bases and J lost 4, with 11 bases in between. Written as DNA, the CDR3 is TGTGCCAGTAGTTATGAGCTTCTCTATGGCTACACCTTC. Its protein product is CASSYELLYGYTF.

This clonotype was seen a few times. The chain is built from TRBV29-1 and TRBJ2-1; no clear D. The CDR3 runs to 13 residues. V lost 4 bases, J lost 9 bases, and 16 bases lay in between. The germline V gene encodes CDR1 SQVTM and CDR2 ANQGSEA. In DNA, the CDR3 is TGCAGCGTTGGGAACGGTCCAAAAGTTGAGCAGTTCTTC. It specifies CSVGNGPKVEQFF.

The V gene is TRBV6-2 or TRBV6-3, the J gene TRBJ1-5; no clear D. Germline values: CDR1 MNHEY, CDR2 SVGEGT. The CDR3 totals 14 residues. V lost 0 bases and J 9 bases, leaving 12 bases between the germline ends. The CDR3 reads CASSYSERTRPQHF. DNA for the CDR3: TGTGCCAGCAGTTACTCCGAGAGAACGAGGCCCCAGCATTTT.

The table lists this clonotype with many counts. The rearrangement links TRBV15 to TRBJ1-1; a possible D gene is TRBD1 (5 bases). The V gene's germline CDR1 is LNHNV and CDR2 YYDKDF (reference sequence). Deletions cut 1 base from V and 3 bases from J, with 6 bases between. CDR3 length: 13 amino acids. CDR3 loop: CATSRGQYTEAFF. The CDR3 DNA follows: TGTGCCACCAGCAGAGGACAGTACACTGAAGCTTTCTTT. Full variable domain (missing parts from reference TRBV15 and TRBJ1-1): DAMVIQNPRYQVTQFGKPVTLSCSQTLNHNVMYWYQQKSSQAPKLLFHYYDKDFNNEADTPDNFQSRRPNTSFCFLDIRSPGLGDTAMYLCATSRGQYTEAFFGQGTRLTVV.

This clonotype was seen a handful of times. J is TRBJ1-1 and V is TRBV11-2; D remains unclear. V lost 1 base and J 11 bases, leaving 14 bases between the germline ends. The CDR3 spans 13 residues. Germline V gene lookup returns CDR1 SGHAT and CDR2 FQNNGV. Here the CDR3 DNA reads TGTGCCAGCAGCTTAGGGGTCCCCTGGGAGGCTTTCTTT. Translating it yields CASSLGVPWEAFF.

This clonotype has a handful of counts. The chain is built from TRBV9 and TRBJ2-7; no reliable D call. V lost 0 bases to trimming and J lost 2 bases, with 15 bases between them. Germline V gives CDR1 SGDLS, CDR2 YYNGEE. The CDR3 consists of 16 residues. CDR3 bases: TGTGCCAGCAGCGTAGGGCCCGGGTCCACCACCTACGAGCAGTACTTC. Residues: CASSVGPGSTTYEQYF.

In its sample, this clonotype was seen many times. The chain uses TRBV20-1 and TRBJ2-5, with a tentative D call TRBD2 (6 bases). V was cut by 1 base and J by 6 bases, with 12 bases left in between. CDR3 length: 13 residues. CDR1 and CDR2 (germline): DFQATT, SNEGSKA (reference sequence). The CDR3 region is CSARGEVVKTQYF. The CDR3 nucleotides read TGCAGTGCTAGAGGGGAGGTGGTAAAGACCCAGTACTTC.

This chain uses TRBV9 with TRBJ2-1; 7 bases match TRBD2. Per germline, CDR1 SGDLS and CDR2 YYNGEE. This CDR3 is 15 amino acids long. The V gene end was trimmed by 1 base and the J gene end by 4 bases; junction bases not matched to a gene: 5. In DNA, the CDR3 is TGTGCCAGCAGCGTAAGGGTAGCGGGTTACAATGAGCAGTTCTTC. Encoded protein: CASSVRVAGYNEQFF.

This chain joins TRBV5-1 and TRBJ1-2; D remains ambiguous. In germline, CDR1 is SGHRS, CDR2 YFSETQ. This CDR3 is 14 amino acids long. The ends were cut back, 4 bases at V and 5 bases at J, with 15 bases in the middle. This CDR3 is CASSPTPASYGYTF. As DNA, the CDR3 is TGCGCCAGCAGCCCGACCCCAGCTTCTTATGGCTACACCTTC.

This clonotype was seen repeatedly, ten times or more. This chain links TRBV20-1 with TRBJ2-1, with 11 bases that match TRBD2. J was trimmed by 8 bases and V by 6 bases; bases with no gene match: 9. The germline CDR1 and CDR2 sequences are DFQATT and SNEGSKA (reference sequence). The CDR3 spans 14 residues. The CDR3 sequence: CSAPSLAGGDEQFF. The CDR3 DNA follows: TGCAGTGCCCCCTCCCTAGCGGGAGGCGATGAGCAGTTCTTC.

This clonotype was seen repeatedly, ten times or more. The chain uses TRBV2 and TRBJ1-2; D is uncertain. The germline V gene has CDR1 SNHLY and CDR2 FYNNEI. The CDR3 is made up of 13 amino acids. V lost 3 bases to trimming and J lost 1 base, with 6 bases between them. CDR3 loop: CASSDADNYGYTF. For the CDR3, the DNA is TGTGCCAGCAGTGATGCGGATAACTATGGCTACACCTTC.

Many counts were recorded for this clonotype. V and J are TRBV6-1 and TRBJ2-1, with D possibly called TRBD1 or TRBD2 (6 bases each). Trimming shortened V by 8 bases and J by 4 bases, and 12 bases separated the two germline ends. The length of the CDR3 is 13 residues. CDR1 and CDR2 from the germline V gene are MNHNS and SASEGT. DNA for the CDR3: TGTGCCAGCCTAGGGGGGCCTTACAATGAGCAGTTCTTC. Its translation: CASLGGPYNEQFF.